This T cell receptor (beta chain) is drawn from a study of cytomegalovirus exposure and HLA in healthy donors. Study results and limitations: A classifier reportedly called cytomegalovirus status with high sensitivity and specificity. Later on, analysis showed that most CMV-associated TCR beta chains appeared to be HLA-restricted.

Details on this clone: The antigen remains undetermined.

CDR1 SGHAT and CDR2 FQDESV come from the germline V gene (reference sequence). Unmatched junction bases numbered 9, after V lost 0 bases and J lost 7 bases. The CDR3 is 16 amino acids. 13 Jbeta primers and 60 Vbeta primers were used for the PCR. Assay used: immunoSEQ multiplex PCR; TCRdb lists only in-frame clones, some missing. Of 55,000 to 75,000 clones in the sample, around 80% were seen once. Sequenced: PBMCs. The origin of this receptor is a young woman in good health and CMV-seropositive. The genes are TRBV11-1 and TRBJ2-1; 7 bases agree with TRBD2. CDR3 sequence reads: CASSLAVAGAWNEQFF. The CDR3 nucleotides read TGTGCCAGCAGCTTAGCGGTGGCGGGAGCATGGAATGAGCAGTTCTTC.